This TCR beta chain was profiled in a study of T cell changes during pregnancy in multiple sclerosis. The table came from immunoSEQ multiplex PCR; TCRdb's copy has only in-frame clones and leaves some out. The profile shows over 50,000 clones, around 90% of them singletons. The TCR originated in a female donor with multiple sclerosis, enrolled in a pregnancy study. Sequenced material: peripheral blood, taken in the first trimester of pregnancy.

The CDR3 sequence is CASSELVGLAGGRGSGELFF. The CDR3 DNA reads TGCGCCAGCAGTGAGTTAGTCGGGCTAGCGGGAGGTAGAGGATCCGGGGAGCTGTTTTTT. The chain employs TRBV10-1 and TRBJ2-2; 11 bases fit TRBD2. V trimming: 1 base; J trimming: 6 bases; junction bases outside the gene matches: 16. The CDR3 loop spans 20 amino acids. Germline values: CDR1 WNHNN, CDR2 SYGVQD (reference sequence).